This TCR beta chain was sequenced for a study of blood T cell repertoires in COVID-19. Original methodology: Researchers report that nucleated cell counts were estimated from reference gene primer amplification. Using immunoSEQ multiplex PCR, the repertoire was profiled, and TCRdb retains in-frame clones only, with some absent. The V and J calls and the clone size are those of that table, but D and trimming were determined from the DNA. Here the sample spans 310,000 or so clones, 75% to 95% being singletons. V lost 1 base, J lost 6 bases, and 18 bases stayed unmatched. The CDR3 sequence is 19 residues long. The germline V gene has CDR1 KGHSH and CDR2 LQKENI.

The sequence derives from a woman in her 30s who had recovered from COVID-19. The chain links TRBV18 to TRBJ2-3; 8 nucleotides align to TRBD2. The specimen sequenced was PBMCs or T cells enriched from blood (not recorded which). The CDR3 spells CASSPLPPFTSGGADTQYF. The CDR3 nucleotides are TGTGCCAGCTCACCACTTCCCCCCTTCACTAGCGGAGGGGCGGATACGCAGTATTTT. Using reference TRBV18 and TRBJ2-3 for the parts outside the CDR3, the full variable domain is NAGVMQNPRHLVRRRGQEARLRCSPMKGHSHVYWYRQLPEEGLKFMVYLQKENIIDESGMPKERFSAEFPKEGPSILRIQQVVRGDSAAYFCASSPLPPFTSGGADTQYFGPGTRLTVL.